The 25 T cell receptor beta chains below were found in one sample sequenced in a study of blood T cells in healthy people across ages. The second PCR ran about 6 to 11 cycles with a sample-barcoded 5' primer and J-beta primers. TCRdb re-called the 5' RACE reads with MiXCR, one entry per CDR3 protein. The table has hundreds of thousands of distinct CDR3 sequences, 58% seen once. The sample consisted of blood. The receptor source for this set is a young man in good health.

This clonotype was recorded only once. V is TRBV27 and J is TRBJ2-7; 8 bases agree with TRBD1. The germline V gene has CDR1 MNHEY and CDR2 SMNVEV (reference sequence). The CDR3 loop spans 16 amino acids. Trimming at V came to 7 bases and at J to 2 bases, leaving 13 bases not matched to a gene. Here the CDR3 reads CASKQSGGGLTYEQYF. CDR3 DNA: TGTGCCAGCAAGCAGTCAGGGGGCGGACTGACCTACGAGCAGTACTTC.

The chain uses TRBV6-1 and TRBJ1-5, with no clear D. Trimming removed 7 bases at V and 6 bases at J, with 13 bases between. The CDR3 spans 13 residues. CDR1 is MNHNS, CDR2 SASEGT, per germline. CDR3 bases: TGTGCCAGCAAAAGGACCGGCGGTCAGCCCCAGCATTTT. This sequence encodes CASKRTGGQPQHF.

The chain recombines TRBV11-2 with TRBJ2-1; D may be TRBD1 (5 bases). The V end was cut by 5 bases, the J end by 9 bases, with 23 bases between. The CDR3 is 16 residues long. The V gene's germline CDR1 is SGHAT and CDR2 FQNNGV. CDR3 bases: TGTGCCAGCAGCCCCCGGCAGGGTAGAAATAACGGTGAGCAGTTCTTC. It codes for CASSPRQGRNNGEQFF.

The chain employs TRBV28 and TRBJ2-5; no reliable D call. The J call may be in error: the DNA end matches TRBJ2-7 better. In germline, CDR1 is MDHEN, CDR2 SYDVKM. The CDR3 runs 15 residues. This CDR3 is CASSPTSGGRSEQYF. CDR3 coding DNA: TGTGCCAGCAGTCCAACTTCAGGCGGTCGTAGCGAGCAGTACTTC.

In this sample, this clonotype turned up a few times. V and J are TRBV6-6 and TRBJ2-1, with TRBD2 matching 13 bases. CDR3 length: 15 amino acids. The V gene end was trimmed by 7 bases and the J gene end by 10 bases; junction bases not matched to a gene: 10. Germline-derived CDR1 and CDR2 are MNHNY and SVGAGI (reference sequence). CDR3 sequence: CASTRLAGGQGEQFF. For the CDR3, the DNA is TGTGCCAGCACCAGACTAGCGGGAGGCCAGGGAGAGCAGTTCTTC.

As regards this clonotype: A read error may explain this, as a much larger clone is one base away. This sequence joins TRBV10-1 and TRBJ2-1; either TRBD1 or TRBD2 may supply D (5 bases each). The germline V gene encodes CDR1 WNHNN and CDR2 SYGVQD (reference sequence). CDR3 size: 13 residues. Trimming took 6 bases from V and 10 from J, leaving 16 bases between them. The CDR3 DNA reads as TGCGCCAGCAGCGAGGGGTGGGGAAAGGAGCAGTTCTTC. This sequence encodes CASSEGWGKEQFF.

The chain employs TRBV9 and TRBJ2-1; either TRBD1 or TRBD2 may fit D (5 bases each). The germline V and J ends were trimmed by 0 bases and 7 bases, with 11 bases remaining between them. The CDR3 length is 14 residues. Germline lookup yields CDR1 SGDLS and CDR2 YYNGEE. The CDR3 DNA reads TGTGCCAGCAGCGTAGGTCCGGGACGGAATGAGCAGTTCTTC. Its protein product is CASSVGPGRNEQFF.

The chain is built from TRBV10-3 and TRBJ2-1; no definite D call. V lost 1 base, J lost 9 bases, and 4 bases lay in between. Germline V gives CDR1 ENHRY, CDR2 SYGVKD. The CDR3 sequence is 11 residues long. CDR3 nucleotides: TGTGCCATCAGTGAGTGGGGTGAGCAGTTCTTC. Protein: CAISEWGEQFF.

The rearrangement links TRBV29-1 to TRBJ2-3; TRBD1 might be the D (5 bases). CDR1 and CDR2 (germline): SQVTM, ANQGSEA. Trimming shortened V by 4 bases and J by 1 base, and 12 bases separated the two germline ends. The CDR3 extends over 14 amino acids. The CDR3 reads CSVVGAIGTDTQYF. The CDR3 DNA reads TGCAGCGTTGTTGGGGCCATAGGCACAGATACGCAGTATTTT.

This clonotype turned up a few times. The rearrangement joins TRBV6-6 to TRBJ2-1; no firm D call. The CDR3 covers 12 residues. The V gene's germline CDR1 is MNHNY and CDR2 SVGAGI (reference sequence). The ends were cut back, 7 bases at V and 0 bases at J, with 4 bases in the middle. The CDR3 spells CASTDSYNEQFF. The CDR3 nucleotides read TGTGCCAGCACAGACTCCTACAATGAGCAGTTCTTC.

The chain uses TRBV20-1 and TRBJ2-7; no clear D. V dropped 1 base and J dropped 2 bases, with 12 bases sitting between them. Looked up from germline, CDR1 is DFQATT and CDR2 is SNEGSKA (reference sequence). This CDR3 comprises 14 residues. CDR3 nucleotide sequence: TGCAGTGCTAGAGTTGGCGGTCTCGCCTACGAGCAGTACTTC. This encodes CSARVGGLAYEQYF.

Note on this clonotype: One end of the junction fails to match germline, which may point to a read error. The chain couples TRBV6-1 to TRBJ2-3, with 10 bases that match TRBD2. Germline V gene data show CDR1 as MNHNS and CDR2 as SASEGT. CDR3 length: 17 residues. CDR3 sequence: CASGEEREGLSTDTQYF. The CDR3 region has the DNA TGTGCCAGCGGTGAAGAGCGGGAGGGCCTTAGCACAGATACGCAGTATTTT.

The J gene is TRBJ2-1, the V gene TRBV7-2; D remains ambiguous. The CDR3 runs 16 residues. Trimming removed 5 bases from V and 2 bases from J, with 16 bases in between. Germline values: CDR1 SGHTA, CDR2 FQGNSA. In nucleotides, the CDR3 is TGTGCCAGCAGCAGGCCCCGGGCCGGTACCTACAATGAGCAGTTCTTC. Translated: CASSRPRAGTYNEQFF.

This clonotype was picked up one time. The CDR3 spells CASSKERDTGLNTEAFF. The CDR3 nucleotides are TGTGCCAGCAGCAAAGAAAGGGACACTGGATTGAACACTGAAGCTTTCTTT. The chain recombines TRBV21-1 with TRBJ1-1; the table's D call, TRBD1, has no DNA check behind it. TRBV21-1 has pseudogene status. This CDR3 has 17 amino acids.

This clonotype was observed once. This rearrangement joins TRBV29-1 to TRBJ1-2; D is possibly TRBD1 (6 bases). This CDR3 has 13 residues. The germline CDR1 and CDR2 sequences are SQVTM and ANQGSEA. V shed 5 bases and J shed 13 bases, with 23 bases lying between them. This CDR3 is CSVLGGWQGVFTF. The CDR3 DNA follows: TGCAGCGTTTTAGGGGGATGGCAGGGCGTATTCACCTTC.

This chain connects TRBV10-2 to TRBJ2-7, with TRBD2 matching over 9 bases. V lost 6 bases and J lost 6; bases outside the gene matches: 12. The CDR3 has 15 amino acids. CDR1 and CDR2 (germline): WSHSY, SAAADI. The CDR3 sequence is CASRGRRGGASEQYF. As DNA, the CDR3 is TGCGCCAGCAGAGGAAGGCGCGGGGGGGCAAGCGAGCAGTACTTC.

The chain carries TRBV25-1 and TRBJ2-2; D not resolved. V was trimmed by 3 bases and J by 2 bases, leaving 4 bases between them. Germline CDR1 is MGHDK and CDR2 is SYGVNS. This CDR3 contains 13 residues. The CDR3 reads CASSDLNTGELFF. CDR3 in DNA: TGTGCCAGCAGTGATCTTAACACCGGGGAGCTGTTTTTT.

Only a few counts were recorded for this clonotype. The chain joins TRBV7-8 to TRBJ1-5; possible D gene TRBD1, 5 bases. Germline V lookup: CDR1 SGHVS, CDR2 FQNEAQ. There are 16 residues in the CDR3. The V end was cut by 5 bases, the J end by 6 bases, with 20 bases between. The CDR3 DNA reads as TGTGCCAGCAGCCCGGTAGGAGGGGAGGTTCGTCAGCCCCAGCATTTT. It specifies CASSPVGGEVRQPQHF.

The chain carries TRBV2 and TRBJ2-4; the D is unclear. V gave up 4 bases and J gave up 2 bases, with 18 bases separating them. This CDR3 contains 17 residues. CDR1 is SNHLY, CDR2 FYNNEI, per germline. CDR3 sequence (DNA): TGTGCCAGCAGTGTATTGGCTACCTCGGTTACCAAAAACATTCAGTACTTC. This codes for CASSVLATSVTKNIQYF.

The rearrangement links TRBV20-1 to TRBJ1-4, with a tentative D call TRBD1 (5 bases). Germline CDR1 and CDR2: DFQATT and SNEGSKA (reference sequence). V lost 2 bases to trimming and J lost 7 bases, with 11 bases between them. This CDR3 is 13 amino acids long. CDR3 loop: CSARSDGAEKLFF. As DNA, the CDR3 is TGCAGTGCTAGATCGGACGGGGCTGAAAAACTGTTTTTT.

V is TRBV2 and J is TRBJ1-4; possibly TRBD1 for D (5 bases). Germline V gives CDR1 SNHLY, CDR2 FYNNEI. Deletions cut 6 bases from V and 5 bases from J, with 19 bases between. The CDR3 contains 16 residues. The CDR3 here is CASSPRRPGMNEKLFF. DNA for the CDR3: TGTGCCAGCAGCCCAAGGAGACCAGGGATGAATGAAAAACTGTTTTTT.

This clonotype was detected a few times. Sequence at one end of the junction differs from germline and may be a read error. V usage is TRBV6-2 or TRBV6-3 and J usage is TRBJ2-7, with D unclear. There are 18 residues in the CDR3. Germline lookup yields CDR1 MNHEY and CDR2 SVGEGT. The CDR3 coding sequence is TGTGCCAGCAGTTACTCGATCTATTGGAAAGCCGCATCCTCCGAGCAGTACTTC. This gives the protein CASSYSIYWKAASSEQYF.

The rearrangement links TRBV7-9 to TRBJ2-3, with D perhaps matching TRBD1 (6 bases). This CDR3 has 13 residues. V was pared by 10 bases and J by 0 bases, with 11 bases between. Germline V gene lookup returns CDR1 SEHNR and CDR2 FQNEAQ (reference sequence). The CDR3 region is CANEGESTDTQYF. CDR3 sequence (DNA): TGTGCCAACGAGGGGGAAAGCACAGATACGCAGTATTTT.

The genes are TRBV20-1 and TRBJ2-1; unclear D gene. V lost 1 base to trimming and J lost 6 bases, with 16 bases between them. CDR1 DFQATT and CDR2 SNEGSKA come from the germline V gene (reference sequence). This CDR3 is built from 15 residues. The CDR3 spells CSARGVQTPRNEQFF. The CDR3 DNA follows: TGCAGTGCTAGAGGGGTACAGACCCCTCGCAATGAGCAGTTCTTC.

This clonotype was recorded once. V usage is TRBV4-3 and J usage is TRBJ2-3; 12 bases line up with TRBD1. V lost 4 bases to trimming and J lost 8 bases; unmatched junction nucleotides: 4. Germline values: CDR1 LGHNA, CDR2 YSLEER. This CDR3 contains 14 residues. The CDR3 DNA reads TGCGCCAGCAGCCCCGGGACAGGGGGCGTTACGCAGTATTTT. Translating it yields CASSPGTGGVTQYF.